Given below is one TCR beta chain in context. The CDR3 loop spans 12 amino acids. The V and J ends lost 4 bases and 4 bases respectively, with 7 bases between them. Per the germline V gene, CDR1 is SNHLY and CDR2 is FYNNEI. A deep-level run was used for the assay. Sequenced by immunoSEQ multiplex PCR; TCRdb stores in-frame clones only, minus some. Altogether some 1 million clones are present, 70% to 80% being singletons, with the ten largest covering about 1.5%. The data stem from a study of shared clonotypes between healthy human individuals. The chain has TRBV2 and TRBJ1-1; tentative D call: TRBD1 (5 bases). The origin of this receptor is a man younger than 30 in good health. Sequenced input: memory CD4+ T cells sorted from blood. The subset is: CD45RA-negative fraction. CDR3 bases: TGTGCCAGCAGTGGACAGACCACTGAAGCTTTCTTT. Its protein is CASSGQTTEAFF.